This TCR beta chain stems from a study of shared T cell receptors in the human thymus (dated by TCRdb to the early 2020s). About the full investigation: The study examined how the human thymus generates shared, self-reactive T-cell receptor alpha chains.

The method behind the library was the immunoSEQ multiplex PCR assay. Imported from immuneACCESS, the table was reduced by TCRdb to in-frame sequences with V and J called. These copies leave out some clones; in studies compared against another copy, an unresolved V gene accounts for under half, and the cause of the remainder is not known. Across this sample there are hundreds of thousands of clones, with more than 75% seen only once. 0.0094% of the sample is in the top ten clones. In the case of this clone: Its antigen remains undetermined. No base-level quality is on record; no much larger clone is a single base apart.

Here V drops 5 bases and J drops 10 bases, and the junction holds 11 bases not matched to any gene. The CDR3 starts with the cysteine, ends with the phenylalanine, and has 15 residues. Left in the record is the CDR3 DNA by itself, 45 bases read in frame from the first base. Reading the germline V gene (reference sequence) gives CDR1 MNHNY and CDR2 SVGAGI. This sample also appeared in a second study, on human thymus T cells. As the second study states: The donors were immunologically healthy infants in Finland who had open corrective cardiac surgery for congenital heart defects. Thymus tissue was obtained as surgical resects removed during corrective cardiac surgery. Biased V and J gene segment usage appeared to be present in both thymic and peripheral blood repertoires. According to the related research, thymic TCR repertoires were highly overlapping among unrelated individuals. The study characterized TCR alpha and beta repertoires from about 8 infant thymus samples and a few related peripheral blood samples. The infant donors were roughly 7 to 244 days old, and the cohort included over five males and two females. Thymocytes were released mechanically from tissue and stored at -70 °C as pellets of roughly 9-31 million cells. A QIAsymphony instrument was used to extract genomic DNA from frozen cell pellets. Using the immunoSEQ multiplex PCR assay, the TCRB and TCRAD loci were amplified from a standardized quantity of quality-controlled genomic DNA. The V(D)J region was spanned by amplicons of a length sufficient to cover the CDR3 and to identify V and J genes. Through the commercial immunoSEQ service, the amplicons were sequenced on an Illumina platform. Primer bias and sequencing errors were corrected as previously described, and TCRAD and TCRB were defined on the basis of the IMGT database. immunoSEQ Analyzer 3.0 and VDJTools were used for repertoire analysis, which covered basic statistics, V/J segment usage, diversity estimates, rarefaction and pairwise overlap. Chao1, ChaoE, Efron-Thisted, Shannon and inverse Simpson indices were used to estimate diversity, which was also estimated on datasets down-sampled to the smallest sample. Repertoire overlap was assessed by strict matching of CDR3 nucleotide sequence, V gene and J gene, and clustering was done by Jaccard-based multidimensional scaling. On average, thymus samples yielded roughly 770,000 unique TCRB clonotypes, whereas blood samples yielded some 92,000.

Recombination connected TRBV6-6 to TRBJ1-4; 9 of the junction bases match TRBD1. The TCR originated in a boy under three years old with a congenital heart defect. Donor details come from another sample of the same person, matched by shared clones. Sample: thymocytes. The sequence in DNA is TGTGCCAGCAGTCAGACGGACAGGGGAGTCGGAAAACTGTTTTTT. It translates to CASSQTDRGVGKLFF.